This T cell receptor (beta chain) was obtained from a study of T cell responses to AZD1222 COVID-19 vaccine (dated by TCRdb to about 2021). About the investigation overall: AZD1222 recipients with second doses at about 4 weeks or about 12 weeks were pooled, because spike-specific TCR depth and breadth did not differ between schedules. Enrollment into the trials was organized by age into subgroups of 18-55, 56-69 and 70-plus years, and those subgroups contained about 150, 27 and 61 TCR-sequenced participants, respectively. TCR sequencing covered 230 to 250 trial participants: 200 to 220 given two doses of AZD1222 and 26 given two doses of MenACWY control vaccine. General findings and caveats noted by the study authors: Participants were mostly white British, with more females than males. The authors suggested clonal diversity may have been underestimated. The 56-69-year group was small, and its depth increase did not reach significance, likely because of low power. Reportedly, close to half of the unique spike-specific TCRs recognized epitopes lying outside the regions that are mutated in the B.1.351 and B.1.1.7 variants. After two AZD1222 doses, spike-specific TCR breadth and depth were significantly higher than at day 0 and than in MenACWY recipients. The vaccine-associated CD4 TCRs covered the entire spike protein, and the dominant responses fell in regions 160-218 and 743-854. Because no day 14 peak-response samples were available, the repertoires could be characterized only after the peak T cell response. Conclusions about previously exposed vaccinees are limited because only six or seven AZD1222 recipients were SARS-CoV-2 seropositive at baseline.

The time point label corresponds to: baseline before first vaccination. The vaccinee samples were drawn from two UK trials, COV001 and COV002, one of which was a single-blind randomized controlled phase 2/3 trial testing AZD1222 (ChAdOx1 nCoV-19) in healthy adults. For TCRbeta chain sequencing, PBMC samples from trial participants were taken at day 0 and at day 28 after the second dose. The CDR3 regions of human TCRbeta chains were analyzed by immunosequencing. Turning to the authors' computational methods: Repertoire TCRs were checked for matches against a reference library of SARS-CoV-2-specific TCRs that had been generated using the MIRA antigen-specificity platform. Breadth meant the fraction of unique TCRs that were SARS-CoV-2-associated, whereas depth meant the fraction of total T cells that were SARS-CoV-2-associated. Using the MIRA data, every spike-specific TCR was mapped to the spike region that the TCR reacted to and assigned to either a CD4 or a CD8 class. Log10-transformed breadth and depth values were compared by one-way ANOVA with Sidak's multiple comparisons tests. The table comes from immuneACCESS by way of TCRdb, which keeps in-frame sequences with V and J called. Part of the clones is missing from these tables; in studies checked, under half for an unresolved V gene and the rest for unknown reasons. V and J calls plus clone size are reproduced from that table; the DNA served to infer D and trimming. Counted in this sample were roughly 100,000 clones; roughly 91% of them appeared once. The ten largest clones add up to about 48% of the sample.

To note about this clone: Its antigen is currently not known. There are no base qualities to consult, and no much larger clone falls within one base.

According to the germline V gene (reference sequence), CDR1 reads SGHKS and CDR2 reads YYEKEE. The CDR3, from cysteine to phenylalanine, totals 13 residues. Only the CDR3 part of the read is kept: 39 bases, read in frame from the first base. V is cut back by 0 bases and J by 7 bases, with 0 bases in the junction unmatched. This TCR came from an adult in good health. This material consisted of peripheral blood, taken on day 0 of AZD1222 vaccination. The V and J genes are TRBV5-5 and TRBJ2-2, and 7 bases in between align with TRBD2. Here is the DNA: TGTGCCAGCAGCTTGGGGGGGGGCGGGGAGCTGTTTTTT. Its protein is CASSLGGGGELFF.